These T cell receptor beta chains were read from a single sample in a study of OX40 agonist ivuxolimab in advanced cancers. Sequencing was performed with immunoSEQ multiplex PCR; in TCRdb, only in-frame clones are kept and a portion is missing. The profile shows about 13,000 clones, over 60% of them singletons. The source material was CD4+ or CD8+ T cells sorted from blood, sampled in a trial of the OX40 agonist ivuxolimab. These receptors were obtained from an adult with an advanced solid tumor such as melanoma, head and neck, liver or kidney cancer. CDR3s include the opening cysteine and the closing phenylalanine or tryptophan. Fields, in order: J gene, V gene, D gene, clone size, CDR3 protein, CDR3 DNA. D genes are given only for firm matches. Size tells how often a clone was seen (once, few, many) or the class of an expanded clone, and some rows leave it out.

TRBJ2-3 | TRBV6-4 | . | once | CASSEGSTDTQYF | TGTGCCAGCAGTGAGGGCAGCACAGATACGCAGTATTTT
TRBJ2-7 | TRBV28 | TRBD2 | . | CASSLTSGAYEQYF | TGTGCCAGCAGTTTGACTAGCGGTGCCTACGAGCAGTACTTC
TRBJ2-7 | TRBV4-1 | TRBD2 | . | CASSQDLLAGTYEQYF | TGCGCCAGCAGCCAAGATCTACTAGCGGGGACCTACGAGCAGTACTTC
TRBJ2-3 | TRBV7-3 | TRBD1 | once | CASSLGTGTDTQYF | TGTGCCAGCAGCTTAGGGACAGGGACAGATACGCAGTATTTT
TRBJ2-2 | TRBV25-1 | TRBD2 | once | CASSEVTSGTGELFF | TGTGCCAGCAGTGAAGTGACTAGCGGGACCGGGGAGCTGTTTTTT
TRBJ2-7 | TRBV11-2 | . | . | CASSLDTAGWVYEQYF | TGTGCCAGCAGCTTAGATACGGCGGGATGGGTCTACGAGCAGTACTTC
TRBJ2-1 | TRBV6-1 | TRBD1 | once | CASSGGTGGVDEQFF | TGTGCCAGCAGTGGGGGGACAGGGGGCGTCGATGAGCAGTTCTTC
TRBJ1-1 | TRBV4-1 | . | . | CASSLGDTEAFF | TGCGCCAGCAGCCTCGGGGACACTGAAGCTTTCTTT
TRBJ1-2 | TRBV28 | . | . | CASSSILRANGNYGYTF | TGTGCCAGCAGTTCTATCCTTCGGGCCAATGGAAACTATGGCTACACCTTC
TRBJ2-3 | TRBV28 | . | . | CAGGPPTDTQYF | TGTGCCGGCGGCCCGCCCACAGATACGCAGTATTTT
TRBJ2-7 | TRBV29-1 | TRBD1 | once | CSVGTGTYEQYF | TGCAGCGTTGGGACAGGGACCTACGAGCAGTACTTC
TRBJ2-7 | TRBV6-1 | . | few | CASSDQGGGSYEQYF | TGTGCCAGCAGTGACCAGGGGGGGGGCTCCTACGAGCAGTACTTC
TRBJ1-5 | TRBV10-1 | . | once | CASSEVRPGSNQPQHF | TGCGCCAGCAGTGAGGTCAGGCCAGGGAGCAATCAGCCCCAGCATTTT
TRBJ2-1 | TRBV28 | TRBD2 | . | CASSLLERGIYNEQFF | TGTGCCAGCAGTTTATTGGAGCGGGGAATATACAATGAGCAGTTCTTC
TRBJ2-1 | TRBV7-8 | . | few | CASSPYNEQFF | TGTGCCAGCAGCCCATACAATGAGCAGTTCTTC
TRBJ2-2 | TRBV19 | TRBD2 | . | CASNPLLGEGTGELFF | TGTGCCAGTAATCCCTTGCTGGGGGAGGGCACCGGGGAGCTGTTTTTT
TRBJ2-1 | TRBV15 | . | . | CATSRDLGLSYNEQFF | TGTGCCACCAGCAGAGATTTAGGACTAAGCTACAATGAGCAGTTCTTC
TRBJ1-2 | TRBV12-1 | . | . | CASSYGTGGAASYGYTF | TGTGCCAGCAGCTACGGGACAGGGGGCGCAGCGAGCTATGGCTACACCTTC
TRBJ2-7 | TRBV19 | . | . | CASSGGSAAYEQYF | TGTGCCAGTAGTGGTGGGTCAGCCGCCTACGAGCAGTACTTC
TRBJ2-7 | TRBV11-2 | TRBD2 | . | CASSFGGGTYEQYF | TGTGCCAGCAGCTTCGGCGGGGGAACCTACGAGCAGTACTTC
TRBJ2-5 | TRBV2 | . | . | CASSEEGSIRPQETQYF | TGTGCCAGCAGTGAAGAGGGCTCTATCCGACCTCAAGAGACCCAGTACTTC
TRBJ2-1 | TRBV6-4 | TRBD1 | medium-sized | CASSGTGDSYNEQFF | TGTGCCAGCAGTGGGACAGGGGACTCCTACAATGAGCAGTTCTTC
TRBJ2-7 | TRBV4-1 | . | many | CASSQDLAQRGYEQYF | TGCGCCAGCAGCCAAGATCTGGCACAGCGAGGGTACGAGCAGTACTTC